One and the same sample provided the 9 T cell receptor beta chains below, sequenced in a study of cytomegalovirus exposure and HLA in healthy donors. The assay was immunoSEQ multiplex PCR, and TCRdb's table has in-frame clones only and misses some. Found here are some 68,000 clones, roughly 94% of them singletons; the top ten hold about 1.4%. The specimen was PBMCs. The receptors were sampled from a man aged 18 to 35 in good health and CMV-seropositive.

This clone was recorded once. The chain couples TRBV5-6 to TRBJ2-4, with a possible D match to TRBD2 (5 bases). Trimming took off 4 bases at V and 0 bases at J, with 14 bases between the two ends. This CDR3 is 16 amino acids long. CDR1 SGHDT and CDR2 YYEEEE come from the germline V gene. The DNA for the CDR3 is TGTGCCAGCAGCCCCCCCCTCCTAGCAGCCAAAAACATTCAGTACTTC. It is translated as CASSPPLLAAKNIQYF.

The chain recombines TRBV6-1 with TRBJ1-2; TRBD1 aligns across 9 bases. Losses at the gene ends were 10 bases for V and 7 bases for J; bases not matched to a gene: 16. The germline V gene encodes CDR1 MNHNS and CDR2 SASEGT. CDR3 length: 15 amino acids. The CDR3 DNA reads as TGTGCCACTTCCACCGCGGGACAGGGAAGTGCTGGCTACACCTTC. Protein sequence: CATSTAGQGSAGYTF.

The genes are TRBV6-1 and TRBJ2-2; tentative D call: TRBD1 (6 bases). Trimming removed 4 bases from V and 7 bases from J, with 10 bases in between. The CDR3 runs 13 residues. Germline CDR1 and CDR2: MNHNS and SASEGT. Here the CDR3 reads CASSADRIGELFF. CDR3 DNA: TGTGCCAGCAGTGCCGACAGGATCGGGGAGCTGTTTTTT.

The table lists this clone with a few counts. The V and J genes are TRBV6-4 and TRBJ1-1; D may be TRBD1 (6 bases). Germline CDR1 MRHNA, CDR2 SNTAGT. Trimming stripped 2 bases from V and 4 bases from J, with 11 bases between. CDR3 length: 14 amino acids. CDR3 in DNA: TGTGCCAGCAGTGACCGGGCAGGGGTCACTGAAGCTTTCTTT. Translation: CASSDRAGVTEAFF.

V usage is TRBV12-5 and J usage is TRBJ1-5, with a tentative D call TRBD1 (6 bases). Trimming pared 5 bases from V and 0 bases from J, leaving 17 bases between. This CDR3 is 17 amino acids long. Germline loops: CDR1 LGHNT, CDR2 FRNRAP. The CDR3 coding sequence is TGTGCTAGTGGTCGGGTGGGGGGGGGCCATAGCAATCAGCCCCAGCATTTT. Its translation is CASGRVGGGHSNQPQHF.

CDR3 in amino acids: CASSRGTGSDTQYF. CDR3 nucleotides: TGTGCCAGCAGCCGAGGGACAGGGTCCGATACGCAGTATTTT. The V gene is TRBV6-5, the J gene TRBJ2-3; 9 nucleotides line up with TRBD1. CDR1 is MNHEY and CDR2 is SVGAGI in the germline V gene. The CDR3 has 14 amino acids. After removal of 6 bases from V and 6 bases from J, the junction contained 7 bases not matched to a gene.

The chain couples TRBV6-1 to TRBJ2-7; TRBD2 aligns across 12 bases. This CDR3 has 15 amino acids. Germline V lookup: CDR1 MNHNS, CDR2 SASEGT. Trimming at V came to 6 bases and at J to 5 bases, leaving 8 bases not matched to a gene. CDR3 sequence (DNA): TGTGCCAGCAGCCTCTCTAGCGGGGGGGCTCACGAGCAGTACTTC. As protein: CASSLSSGGAHEQYF.

The gene calls are TRBV18 and TRBJ2-1; 11 bases are a match to TRBD1. V was clipped by 3 bases and J by 8 bases; unmatched bases: 3. The germline V gene has CDR1 KGHSH and CDR2 LQKENI. The length of the CDR3 is 14 residues. The CDR3 sequence: CASSPDRGHDEQFF. CDR3 sequence (DNA): TGTGCCAGCTCACCGGACAGGGGGCATGATGAGCAGTTCTTC. Filled out from reference TRBV18 and TRBJ2-1, the complete variable domain reads NAGVMQNPRHLVRRRGQEARLRCSPMKGHSHVYWYRQLPEEGLKFMVYLQKENIIDESGMPKERFSAEFPKEGPSILRIQQVVRGDSAAYFCASSPDRGHDEQFFGPGTRLTVL.

The genes are TRBV6-4 and TRBJ2-3; 7 nucleotides line up with TRBD1. Per germline, CDR1 MRHNA and CDR2 SNTAGT. V lost 6 bases to trimming and J lost 4 bases; unmatched junction nucleotides: 10. The CDR3 is 15 residues long. This CDR3 reads CASSPTGDASDTQYF. The CDR3 DNA reads TGTGCCAGCAGCCCTACAGGGGACGCCTCAGATACGCAGTATTTT.